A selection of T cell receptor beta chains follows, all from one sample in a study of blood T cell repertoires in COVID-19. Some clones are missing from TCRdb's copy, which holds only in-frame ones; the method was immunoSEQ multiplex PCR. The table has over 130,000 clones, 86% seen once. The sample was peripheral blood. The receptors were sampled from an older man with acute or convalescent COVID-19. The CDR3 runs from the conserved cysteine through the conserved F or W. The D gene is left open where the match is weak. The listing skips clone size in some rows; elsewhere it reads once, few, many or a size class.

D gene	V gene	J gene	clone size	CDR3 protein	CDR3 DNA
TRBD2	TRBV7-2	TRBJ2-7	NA	CASSLGGLAVAEQYF	TGTGCCAGCAGCTTGGGGGGACTAGCCGTGGCCGAGCAGTACTTC
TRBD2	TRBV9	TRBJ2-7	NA	CASSAETSGPYEQYF	TGTGCCAGCAGCGCCGAAACTAGCGGTCCCTACGAGCAGTACTTC
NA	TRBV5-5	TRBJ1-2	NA	CASSLWGGVDYGYTF	TGTGCCAGCAGCTTGTGGGGGGGCGTGGACTATGGCTACACCTTC
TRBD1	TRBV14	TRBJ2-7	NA	CASSQGQGSEQYF	TGTGCCAGCAGCCAAGGACAGGGGTCGGAGCAGTACTTC
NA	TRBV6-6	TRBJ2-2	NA	CASRANANTGELFF	TGTGCCAGCAGGGCCAACGCGAACACCGGGGAGCTGTTTTTT
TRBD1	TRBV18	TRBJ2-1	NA	CASSPDRGPYNEQFF	TGTGCCAGCTCACCAGACAGGGGCCCCTACAATGAGCAGTTCTTC
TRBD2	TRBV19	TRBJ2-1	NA	CASSIVGRPNLEQFF	TGTGCCAGTAGTATAGTCGGGAGGCCTAATTTAGAGCAGTTCTTC
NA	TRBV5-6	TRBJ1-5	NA	CASSLGRDQPQHF	TGTGCCAGCAGCTTGGGAAGAGATCAGCCCCAGCATTTT
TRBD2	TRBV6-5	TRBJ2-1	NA	CASERELSNEQFF	TGTGCCAGTGAGCGGGAGTTATCCAATGAGCAGTTCTTC
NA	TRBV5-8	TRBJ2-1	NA	CASSGRAGAGYNEQFF	TGTGCCAGCAGCGGGCGGGCAGGGGCGGGCTACAATGAGCAGTTCTTC
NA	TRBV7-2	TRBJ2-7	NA	CASSLAGQFYEQYF	TGTGCCAGCAGCTTAGCTGGGCAGTTCTACGAGCAGTACTTC
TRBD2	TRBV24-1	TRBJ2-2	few	CATSDPGTSSVNTGELFF	TGTGCCACCAGTGACCCCGGGACTAGCTCAGTTAACACCGGGGAGCTGTTTTTT
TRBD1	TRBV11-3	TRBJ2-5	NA	CASSLGDRTGEETQYF	TGTGCCAGCAGCTTAGGGGACCGGACAGGGGAAGAGACCCAGTACTTC
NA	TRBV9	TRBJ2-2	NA	CASSPGGASGELFF	TGTGCCAGCAGCCCCGGCGGCGCGAGCGGGGAGCTGTTTTTT
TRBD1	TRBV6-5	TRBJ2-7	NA	CASSLGQGFYEQYF	TGTGCCAGCAGTCTCGGACAGGGTTTCTACGAGCAGTACTTC
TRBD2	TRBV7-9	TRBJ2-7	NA	CASSSPTSGSSYEQYF	TGTGCCAGCAGCTCCCCCACTAGCGGGAGCTCCTACGAGCAGTACTTC
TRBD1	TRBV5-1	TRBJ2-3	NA	CASSRDSYTDTQYF	TGCGCCAGCAGCCGGGACAGCTATACTGATACGCAGTATTTT
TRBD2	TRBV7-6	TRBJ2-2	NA	CASSPGLAGGRGELFF	TGTGCCAGCAGCCCGGGACTAGCGGGAGGGCGCGGGGAGCTGTTTTTT
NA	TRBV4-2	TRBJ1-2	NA	CASSQERSAGKGYTF	TGTGCCAGCAGCCAAGAACGGTCGGCAGGGAAGGGCTACACCTTC
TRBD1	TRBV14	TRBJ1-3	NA	CASSMTGDGNTIYF	TGTGCCAGCAGCATGACAGGGGACGGAAACACCATATATTTT
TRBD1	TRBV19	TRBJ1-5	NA	CASINRDRPYQPQHF	TGTGCCAGTATTAACCGGGACAGACCATATCAGCCCCAGCATTTT
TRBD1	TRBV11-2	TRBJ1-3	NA	CASSIQGAPGNTIYF	TGTGCCAGCAGCATTCAGGGGGCTCCTGGAAACACCATATATTTT
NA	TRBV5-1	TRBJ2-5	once	CASSGRGRETQYF	TGCGCCAGCAGCGGGAGAGGGAGGGAGACCCAGTACTTC
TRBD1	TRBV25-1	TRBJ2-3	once	CASSLTGGTDTQYF	TGTGCCAGCAGTCTAACAGGGGGCACAGATACGCAGTATTTT
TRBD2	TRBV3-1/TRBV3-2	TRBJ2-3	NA	CASSRGLAGADTQYF	TGTGCCAGCAGCCGCGGACTAGCTGGCGCAGATACGCAGTATTTT
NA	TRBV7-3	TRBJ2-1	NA	CASSLNSGNEQFF	TGTGCCAGCAGCTTAAACTCAGGGAATGAGCAGTTCTTC
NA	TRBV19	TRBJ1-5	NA	CASSLGQFNQPQHF	TGTGCCAGTAGCCTTGGCCAGTTCAATCAGCCCCAGCATTTT
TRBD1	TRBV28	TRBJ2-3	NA	CASRPGTERTDTQYF	TGTGCCAGCAGGCCAGGGACAGAACGCACAGATACGCAGTATTTT
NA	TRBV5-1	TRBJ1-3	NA	CASSLSQGATIYF	TGCGCCAGCAGCTTGTCACAGGGTGCAACCATATATTTT
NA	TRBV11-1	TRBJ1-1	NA	CASSPDRSNTEAFF	TGTGCCAGCAGCCCCGACAGATCGAACACTGAAGCTTTCTTT
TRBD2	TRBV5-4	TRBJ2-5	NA	CASSLVGVRLAGTQYF	TGTGCCAGCAGCTTGGTGGGGGTGCGACTAGCAGGGACCCAGTACTTC
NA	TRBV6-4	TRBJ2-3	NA	CASSDPSTDTQYF	TGTGCCAGCAGTGACCCCTCCACAGATACGCAGTATTTT
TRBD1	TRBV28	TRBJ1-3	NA	CASEQGARGSGNTIYF	TGTGCCAGCGAACAGGGGGCGCGTGGATCTGGAAACACCATATATTTT
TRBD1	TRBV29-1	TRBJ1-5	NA	CSVGQGGQPQHF	TGCAGCGTAGGACAGGGAGGTCAGCCCCAGCATTTT
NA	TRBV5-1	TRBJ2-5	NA	CASRSTGRETQYF	TGCGCCAGCCGATCGACAGGTCGAGAGACCCAGTACTTC
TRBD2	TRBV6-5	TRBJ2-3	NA	CASSYSGSDRDTQYF	TGTGCCAGCAGCTATAGCGGGAGTGATAGAGATACGCAGTATTTT
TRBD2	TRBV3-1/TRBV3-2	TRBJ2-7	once	CASSQDAGTSGVQQYF	TGTGCCAGCAGCCAAGATGCCGGGACTAGCGGGGTGCAGCAGTACTTC
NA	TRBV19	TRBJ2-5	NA	CASKSTGRHETQYF	TGTGCCAGCAAATCGACAGGGAGGCACGAGACCCAGTACTTC